The entry below describes one TCR beta chain. What it binds is unknown. This CDR3 spans 16 amino acids. V lost 4 bases and J lost 2, with 18 bases in between. Germline CDR1 is LNHDA and CDR2 is SQIVND (reference sequence). These data belong to a study of cytomegalovirus exposure and HLA in healthy donors. Study findings and constraints: According to reports, the classifier identified cytomegalovirus status with high specificity and sensitivity. TCR beta chains numbering under 200 were designated cytomegalovirus-associated. In an earlier analysis, in some 500 donors, most V segments appeared productive either ~90% or ~30% of the time. Three chains tied to CMV proved CMV antigen-specific in vitro.

The study ran its PCR with 60 Vbeta and 13 Jbeta primers. Sequenced by immunoSEQ multiplex PCR; TCRdb stores in-frame clones only, minus some. In the table there are about 180,000 clones, more than 65% of which are singletons. The sample taken for sequencing was PBMCs. The rearrangement uses TRBV19 and TRBJ2-7, with D perhaps TRBD1 (7 bases). The source is a woman aged 45 to 65 in good health and CMV-seronegative. This CDR3 reads CASSTRGDGRAYEQYF. CDR3 nucleotides: TGTGCCAGTAGTACCAGGGGGGACGGGCGGGCCTACGAGCAGTACTTC. Variable domain in full (rest from reference TRBV19 and TRBJ2-7): DGGITQSPKYLFRKEGQNVTLSCEQNLNHDAMYWYRQDPGQGLRLIYYSQIVNDFQKGDIAEGYSVSREKKESFPLTVTSAQKNPTAFYLCASSTRGDGRAYEQYFGPGTRLTVT.